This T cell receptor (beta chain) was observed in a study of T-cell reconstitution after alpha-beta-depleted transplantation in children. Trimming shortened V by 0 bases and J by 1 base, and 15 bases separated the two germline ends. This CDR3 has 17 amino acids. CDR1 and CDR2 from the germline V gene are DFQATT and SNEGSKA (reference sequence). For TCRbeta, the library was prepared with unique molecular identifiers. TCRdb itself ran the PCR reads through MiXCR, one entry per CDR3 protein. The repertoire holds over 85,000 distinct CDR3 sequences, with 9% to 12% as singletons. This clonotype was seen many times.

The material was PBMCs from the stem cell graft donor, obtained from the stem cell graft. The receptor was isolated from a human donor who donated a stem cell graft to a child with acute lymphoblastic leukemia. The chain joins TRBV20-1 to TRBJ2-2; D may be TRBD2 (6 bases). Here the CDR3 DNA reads TGCAGTGCTAGAGATTTTAGGGGACTGATGAACACCGGGGAGCTGTTTTTT. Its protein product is CSARDFRGLMNTGELFF.